The 2 T cell receptor beta chains in this list originate from one sample, sequenced in a study of OX40 agonist ivuxolimab in advanced cancers. Library method: the immunoSEQ multiplex PCR assay. TCRdb took this table from immuneACCESS and kept in-frame rearrangements with V and J called. Such tables lack part of the clones; where checked against another copy, unresolved V genes explain under half of the gap, and the rest is unexplained. This sample is represented by tens of thousands of clones; around nine tenths of them were singletons. The ten largest clones take up approximately 0.43% of the sample. This material consisted of CD4+ or CD8+ T cells sorted from blood, taken in a trial of the OX40 agonist ivuxolimab. Source of these receptors: an adult with an advanced solid tumor such as melanoma, head and neck, liver or kidney cancer.

The chain couples TRBV7-2 to TRBJ1-1; no clear D. Germline loops: CDR1 SGHTA, CDR2 FQGNSA. The V end lost 6 bases, the J end lost 1 base, and 12 bases lay between the germline ends. CDR3 length: 14 residues. In nucleotides, the CDR3 is TGTGCCAGCAGACAGCAGCGAGAGAACACTGAAGCTTTCTTT. Its protein product is CASRQQRENTEAFF.

The rearrangement joins TRBV6-5 to TRBJ2-3; TRBD2 aligns across 7 bases. Germline CDR1 and CDR2: MNHEY and SVGAGI. The CDR3 consists of 15 residues. V lost 0 bases, J lost 1 base, and 1 base stayed unmatched. The CDR3 coding sequence is TGTGCCAGCAGTTACTCAGCGGGGCGCACAGATACGCAGTATTTT. Translation: CASSYSAGRTDTQYF.